The 23 T cell receptor beta chains below come from one sample, sequenced in a study of CD8 T cells in Susac syndrome. The RNA input was 0.5 to 1 ug, and it was reverse transcribed with random hexamers. TCRdb re-called the immunoSEQ multiplex PCR reads through MiXCR, storing one row per CDR3 protein. The sample carries about 160,000 distinct CDR3 sequences, around 96% recorded once. The sequencing input was CD4+ T cells from PBMCs. These receptors came from a human donor with Susac syndrome.

The chain uses TRBV7-6 and TRBJ2-5; 9 bases fit TRBD2. The trim removed 2 bases at V and 4 bases at J, leaving 5 bases unmatched. This CDR3 spans 15 amino acids. CDR1 SGHVS and CDR2 FNYEAQ come from the germline V gene. CDR3 region: CASSLPAGGRETQYF. CDR3 sequence (DNA): TGTGCCAGCAGCTTACCGGCGGGAGGGAGAGAGACCCAGTACTTC.

V usage is TRBV12-3 or TRBV12-4 and J usage is TRBJ2-1, with D tentatively TRBD2 (6 bases). The CDR3 has 14 residues. The V end lost 7 bases, the J end lost 4 bases, and 14 bases lay between the germline ends. The CDR3 DNA reads TGTGCCAGCACCGAGGTCCTAGCGTACAATGAGCAGTTCTTC. As protein: CASTEVLAYNEQFF.

The chain carries TRBV6-5 and TRBJ2-6; the D gene could be TRBD1 or TRBD2 (5 bases each). Germline assignment: CDR1 MNHEY and CDR2 SVGAGI. There are 14 residues in the CDR3. V was clipped by 7 bases and J by 4 bases, with 11 bases between them. CDR3 sequence: CASNGATGANVLTF. CDR3 DNA: TGTGCCAGCAACGGGGCAACGGGGGCCAACGTCCTGACTTTC.

The V call is TRBV3-1, the J call TRBJ2-3; 14 bases are shared with TRBD2. CDR3 length: 17 residues. The trim removed 3 bases at V and 1 base at J, leaving 3 bases unmatched. Germline-derived CDR1 and CDR2 are LGHDT and YNNKEL (reference sequence). The CDR3 protein is CASSQTSGRGGTDTQYF. Written as DNA, the CDR3 is TGTGCCAGCAGCCAGACTAGCGGGAGGGGGGGCACAGATACGCAGTATTTT.

The sample holds one count of this clonotype. The genes are TRBV29-1 and TRBJ1-1, with a possible D match to TRBD1 (6 bases). V was trimmed by 6 bases and J by 3 bases, leaving 23 bases between them. Germline V gene data show CDR1 as SQVTM and CDR2 as ANQGSEA. This CDR3 spans 16 amino acids. CDR3 coding DNA: TGCAGCGTCATACGCTACATTGGGGGGCGAGACACTGAAGCTTTCTTT. Encoded protein: CSVIRYIGGRDTEAFF. Supplemented by reference TRBV29-1 and TRBJ1-1, the full variable domain reads SAVISQKPSRDICQRGTSLTIQCQVDSQVTMMFWYRQQPGQSLTLIATANQGSEATYESGFVIDKFPISRPNLTFSTLTVSNMSPEDSSIYLCSVIRYIGGRDTEAFFGQGTRLTVV.

The rearrangement links TRBV18 to TRBJ2-3; 8 bases map to TRBD1. V shed 5 bases and J 1 base; nucleotides not matched to a gene: 8. The V gene's germline CDR1 is KGHSH and CDR2 LQKENI. This CDR3 contains 16 residues. The CDR3 DNA is TGTGCCAGCTCATCCGATACAGGGGGAGGCACAGATACGCAGTATTTT. It codes for CASSSDTGGGTDTQYF.

The chain carries TRBV20-1 and TRBJ2-3; 11 nucleotides align to TRBD2. J gave up 5 bases and V 0 bases, and 1 base lay outside the gene matches. The CDR3 runs to 14 residues. Germline V gene data show CDR1 as DFQATT and CDR2 as SNEGSKA (reference sequence). Here the CDR3 reads CSAREGTSGDTQYF. The CDR3 nucleotides are TGCAGTGCTAGAGAAGGGACTAGCGGAGATACGCAGTATTTT.

This clonotype was seen only once. The J gene is TRBJ2-7, the V gene TRBV5-4, with D possibly called TRBD1 or TRBD2 (5 bases each). V lost 5 bases and J 3 bases, leaving 12 bases between the germline ends. Germline V gene lookup returns CDR1 SGHNT and CDR2 YYREEE (reference sequence). This CDR3 has 13 residues. CDR3 sequence (DNA): TGTGCCAGCAGTATGGGACCTAACTACGAGCAGTACTTC. Protein product: CASSMGPNYEQYF.

This chain's CDR3 is CASSYEGAGYGYTF. In DNA form, the CDR3 reads TGTGCCAGCAGTTATGAGGGGGCTGGCTATGGCTACACCTTC. J is TRBJ1-2 and V is TRBV6-6, with 7 bases that match TRBD1. This CDR3 comprises 14 residues. V lost 3 bases, J lost 4 bases, and 5 bases stayed unmatched. Looked up from germline, CDR1 is MNHNY and CDR2 is SVGAGI (reference sequence).

The rearrangement links TRBV7-9 to TRBJ2-1; D possibly uses TRBD1 or TRBD2 (7 bases each). The germline V and J ends were trimmed by 1 base and 6 bases, with 16 bases remaining between them. CDR1 is SEHNR and CDR2 is FQNEAQ in the germline V gene (reference sequence). The CDR3 extends over 16 amino acids. CDR3 DNA sequence: TGTGCCAGCAGCTTAGGGGAGGGGGCCTCGCTCAATGAGCAGTTCTTC. Amino acids: CASSLGEGASLNEQFF.

The rearrangement uses TRBV7-2 and TRBJ1-2; D gene ambiguous. Per the germline V gene, CDR1 is SGHTA and CDR2 is FQGNSA. V lost 0 bases to trimming and J lost 0 bases, with 11 bases between them. The CDR3 runs to 16 residues. The CDR3 loop reads CASSLAGGKTNYGYTF. The CDR3 coding sequence is TGTGCCAGCAGCTTAGCGGGTGGGAAAACTAACTATGGCTACACCTTC.

The chain combines TRBV20-1 with TRBJ2-3; D is possibly TRBD2 (5 bases). The CDR3 covers 15 residues. Looked up from germline, CDR1 is DFQATT and CDR2 is SNEGSKA (reference sequence). V dropped 6 bases and J dropped 2 bases, with 18 bases sitting between them. CDR3 bases: TGCAGTGCCAGAAGCACGGAGCGGATCACAGATACGCAGTATTTT. This encodes CSARSTERITDTQYF.

The V and J genes are TRBV5-1 and TRBJ2-7; D may match TRBD1 or TRBD2 (5 bases each). Trimming cost V 0 bases and J 6 bases, with 10 bases left between them. The CDR3 spans 13 residues. Per germline, CDR1 SGHRS and CDR2 YFSETQ. The CDR3 DNA sequence: TGCGCCAGCAGCTTGGATGGGGGTCGCGAGCAGTACTTC. Translation: CASSLDGGREQYF.

CDR3 sequence: CASRTENYGYTF. The CDR3 coding sequence is TGTGCCAGCAGGACCGAAAACTATGGCTACACCTTC. The J gene is TRBJ1-2, the V gene TRBV6-5; no definite D call. Germline V lookup: CDR1 MNHEY, CDR2 SVGAGI. V was pared by 6 bases and J by 2 bases, with 7 bases between. The CDR3 spans 12 residues.

The chain recombines TRBV7-9 with TRBJ2-3, with D hard to call. Germline CDR1 and CDR2: SEHNR and FQNEAQ (reference sequence). This CDR3 spans 11 amino acids. Trimming shortened V by 11 bases and J by 5 bases, and 11 bases separated the two germline ends. The CDR3, as DNA: TGTGCCGGTACACCCGAAGATACGCAGTATTTT. Its translation: CAGTPEDTQYF.

V is TRBV12-3 or TRBV12-4 and J is TRBJ2-5; tentatively, D is TRBD1 (5 bases). The CDR3 covers 13 residues. The V end lost 5 bases, the J end lost 4 bases, and 11 bases lay between the germline ends. CDR3 residues: CASSPRVVETQYF. CDR3 DNA sequence: TGTGCCAGCAGTCCCAGGGTCGTAGAGACCCAGTACTTC.

This chain uses TRBV3-1 with TRBJ2-1, with no clear D. CDR1 is LGHDT and CDR2 is YNNKEL in the germline V gene (reference sequence). CDR3 length: 13 residues. V lost 2 bases to trimming and J lost 9 bases, with 11 bases between them. The CDR3 sequence is CASSQYLSGEQFF. In DNA, the CDR3 is TGTGCCAGCAGCCAATACCTTTCGGGTGAGCAGTTCTTC.

The V gene is TRBV9, the J gene TRBJ2-3; 12 bases agree with TRBD2. The V and J ends lost 2 bases and 5 bases, in that order; junction bases with no gene match: 3. Germline V gives CDR1 SGDLS, CDR2 YYNGEE. The CDR3 runs 15 residues. CDR3 in DNA: TGTGCCAGCAGCGTGACTAGCGGGGGATTAGATACGCAGTATTTT. Translating gives CASSVTSGGLDTQYF.

The chain employs TRBV5-6 and TRBJ2-4, with TRBD2 matching 14 bases. The CDR3 length is 16 residues. Germline-derived CDR1 and CDR2 are SGHDT and YYEEEE. With 3 bases clipped from V and 7 bases from J, the junction kept 6 bases outside the gene matches. This chain's CDR3 is CASSSGLAGGRNIQYF. As DNA, the CDR3 is TGTGCCAGCAGCTCAGGACTAGCGGGAGGAAGGAACATTCAGTACTTC.

The V and J genes are TRBV25-1 and TRBJ1-1; perhaps TRBD1 as D (5 bases). The germline V gene encodes CDR1 MGHDK and CDR2 SYGVNS. The length of the CDR3 is 13 residues. V dropped 3 bases and J dropped 1 base, with 6 bases sitting between them. DNA for the CDR3: TGTGCCAGCAGTGACGACAGGAACACTGAAGCTTTCTTT. Protein sequence: CASSDDRNTEAFF.

The chain recombines TRBV4-3 with TRBJ2-1; D is undetermined. Germline CDR1 is LGHNA and CDR2 is YSLEER. V was shortened by 0 bases and J by 4 bases, with 7 bases between the two germline ends. This CDR3 contains 14 residues. CDR3 in DNA: TGCGCCAGCAGCCAAGATTACGGATACAATGAGCAGTTCTTC. The encoded protein is CASSQDYGYNEQFF.

This clonotype was observed a few times. The chain has TRBV28 and TRBJ2-3; D is unresolved. CDR3 length equals 13 residues. Germline V gives CDR1 MDHEN, CDR2 SYDVKM. Trimming left V 5 bases short and J 2 bases short, with 8 bases between. The CDR3 DNA follows: TGTGCCAGCAGTCCGTCTAACACAGATACGCAGTATTTT. This gives the protein CASSPSNTDTQYF.

The chain recombines TRBV28 with TRBJ2-5, with 7 bases lining up with TRBD1. The CDR3 loop spans 14 amino acids. V was clipped by 6 bases and J by 2 bases; unmatched bases: 6. Germline-derived CDR1 and CDR2 are MDHEN and SYDVKM. CDR3 DNA: TGTGCCAGCAGCTCCCCGGGACAGCAAGAGACCCAGTACTTC. As protein: CASSSPGQQETQYF. Complete variable domain (other parts from reference TRBV28 and TRBJ2-5): DVKVTQSSRYLVKRTGEKVFLECVQDMDHENMFWYRQDPGLGLRLIYFSYDVKMKEKGDIPEGYSVSREKKERFSLILESASTNQTSMYLCASSSPGQQETQYFGPGTRLLVL.